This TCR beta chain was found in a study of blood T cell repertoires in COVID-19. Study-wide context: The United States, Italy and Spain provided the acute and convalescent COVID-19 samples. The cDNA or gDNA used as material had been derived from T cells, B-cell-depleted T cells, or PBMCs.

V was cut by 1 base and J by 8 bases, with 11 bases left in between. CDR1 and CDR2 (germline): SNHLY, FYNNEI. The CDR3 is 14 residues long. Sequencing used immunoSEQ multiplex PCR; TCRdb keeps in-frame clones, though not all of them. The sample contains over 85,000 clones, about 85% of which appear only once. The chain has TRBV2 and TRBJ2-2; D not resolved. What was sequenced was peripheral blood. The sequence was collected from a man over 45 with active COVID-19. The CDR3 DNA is TGTGCCAGCAGTGAAGTCTACTCGGAGGGGGAGCTGTTTTTT. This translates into CASSEVYSEGELFF.